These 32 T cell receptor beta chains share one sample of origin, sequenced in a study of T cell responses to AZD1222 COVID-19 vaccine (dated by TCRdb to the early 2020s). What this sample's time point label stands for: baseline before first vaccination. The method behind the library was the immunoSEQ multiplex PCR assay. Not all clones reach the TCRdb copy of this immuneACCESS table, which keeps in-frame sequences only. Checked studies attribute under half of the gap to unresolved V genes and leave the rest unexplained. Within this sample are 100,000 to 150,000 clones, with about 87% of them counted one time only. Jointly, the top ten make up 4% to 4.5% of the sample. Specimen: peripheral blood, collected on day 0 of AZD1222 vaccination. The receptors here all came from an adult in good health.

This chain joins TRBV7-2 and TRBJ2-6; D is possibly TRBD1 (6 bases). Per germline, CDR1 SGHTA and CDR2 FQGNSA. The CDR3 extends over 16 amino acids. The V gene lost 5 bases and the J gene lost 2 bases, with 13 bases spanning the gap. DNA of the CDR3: TGTGCCAGCAGCACCACAGGGTCTCCTGGGGCCAACGTCCTGACTTTC. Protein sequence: CASSTTGSPGANVLTF.

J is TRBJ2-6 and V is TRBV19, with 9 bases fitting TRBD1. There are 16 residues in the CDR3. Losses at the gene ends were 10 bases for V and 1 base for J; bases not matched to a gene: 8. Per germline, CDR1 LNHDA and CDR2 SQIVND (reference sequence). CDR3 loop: CATSGQGTSGANVLTF. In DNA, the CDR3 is TGTGCCACCTCGGGACAGGGAACTTCTGGGGCCAACGTCCTGACTTTC.

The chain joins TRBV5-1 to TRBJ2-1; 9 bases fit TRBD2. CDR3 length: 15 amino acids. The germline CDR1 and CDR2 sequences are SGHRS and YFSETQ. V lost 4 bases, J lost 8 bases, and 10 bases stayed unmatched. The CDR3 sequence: CASSPQASGTYEQFF. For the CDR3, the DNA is TGCGCCAGCAGCCCGCAGGCTAGCGGGACATATGAGCAGTTCTTC. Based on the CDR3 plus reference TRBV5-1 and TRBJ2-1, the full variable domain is KAGVTQTPRYLIKTRGQQVTLSCSPISGHRSVSWYQQTPGQGLQFLFEYFSETQRNKGNFPGRFSGRQFSNSRSEMNVSTLELGDSALYLCASSPQASGTYEQFFGPGTRLTVL.

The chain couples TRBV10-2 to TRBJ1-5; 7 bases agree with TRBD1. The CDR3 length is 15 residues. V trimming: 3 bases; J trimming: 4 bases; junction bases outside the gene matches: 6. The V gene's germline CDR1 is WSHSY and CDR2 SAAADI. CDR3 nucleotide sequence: TGCGCCAGCAGTGATTCGACAGGGATGAATCAGCCCCAGCATTTT. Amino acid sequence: CASSDSTGMNQPQHF.

CDR3 DNA sequence: TGCGCCAGCAGCTTGAGTGGAGAAAACACTGAAGCTTTCTTT. Residues: CASSLSGENTEAFF. The rearrangement joins TRBV5-1 to TRBJ1-1; D uncertain. Germline CDR1 is SGHRS and CDR2 is YFSETQ. This CDR3 is built from 14 residues. Deletions cut 1 base from V and 2 bases from J, with 9 bases between.

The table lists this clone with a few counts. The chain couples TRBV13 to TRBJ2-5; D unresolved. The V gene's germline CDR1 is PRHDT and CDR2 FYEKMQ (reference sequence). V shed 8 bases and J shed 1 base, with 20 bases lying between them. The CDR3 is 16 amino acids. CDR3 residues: CASRLWGTTLQETQYF. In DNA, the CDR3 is TGTGCCAGCCGGTTATGGGGAACGACACTCCAAGAGACCCAGTACTTC.

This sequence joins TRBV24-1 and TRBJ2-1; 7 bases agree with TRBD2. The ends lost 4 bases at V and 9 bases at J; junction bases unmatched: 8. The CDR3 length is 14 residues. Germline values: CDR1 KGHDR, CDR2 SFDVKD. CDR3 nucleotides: TGTGCCACCAGTGACCGAGGACTAGGAGGTGAGCAGTTCTTC. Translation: CATSDRGLGGEQFF.

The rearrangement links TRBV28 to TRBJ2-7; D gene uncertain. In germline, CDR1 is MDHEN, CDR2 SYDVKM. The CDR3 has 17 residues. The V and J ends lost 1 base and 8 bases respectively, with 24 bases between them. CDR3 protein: CASSLYPPGIGEEKQYF. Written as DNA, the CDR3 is TGTGCCAGCAGTTTATATCCGCCGGGCATTGGGGAAGAGAAGCAGTACTTC.

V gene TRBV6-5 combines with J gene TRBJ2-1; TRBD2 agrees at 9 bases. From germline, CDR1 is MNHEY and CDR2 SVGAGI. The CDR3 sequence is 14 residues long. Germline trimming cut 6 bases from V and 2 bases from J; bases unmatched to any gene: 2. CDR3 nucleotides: TGTGCCAGCAGAGAGCGGGAGGCCTACAATGAGCAGTTCTTC. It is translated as CASREREAYNEQFF.

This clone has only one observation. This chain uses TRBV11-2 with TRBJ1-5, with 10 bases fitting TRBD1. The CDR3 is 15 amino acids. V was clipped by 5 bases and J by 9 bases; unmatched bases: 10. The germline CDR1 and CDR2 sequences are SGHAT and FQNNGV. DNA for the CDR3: TGTGCCAGCAGCCCGGGCCGGGACAGGGGTTCGCCCCAGCATTTT. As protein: CASSPGRDRGSPQHF.

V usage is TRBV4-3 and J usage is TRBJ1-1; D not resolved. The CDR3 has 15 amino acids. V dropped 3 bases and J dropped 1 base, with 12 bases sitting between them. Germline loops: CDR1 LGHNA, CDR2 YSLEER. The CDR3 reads CASSQYQAANTEAFF. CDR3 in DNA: TGCGCCAGCAGCCAGTATCAGGCAGCGAACACTGAAGCTTTCTTT.

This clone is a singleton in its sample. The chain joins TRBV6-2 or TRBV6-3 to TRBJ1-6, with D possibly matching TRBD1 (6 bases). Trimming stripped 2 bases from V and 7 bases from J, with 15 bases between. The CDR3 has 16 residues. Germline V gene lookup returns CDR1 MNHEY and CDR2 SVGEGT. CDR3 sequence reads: CASSYGGPATNSPLHF. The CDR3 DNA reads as TGTGCCAGCAGTTACGGGGGCCCGGCTACAAATTCACCCCTCCACTTT.

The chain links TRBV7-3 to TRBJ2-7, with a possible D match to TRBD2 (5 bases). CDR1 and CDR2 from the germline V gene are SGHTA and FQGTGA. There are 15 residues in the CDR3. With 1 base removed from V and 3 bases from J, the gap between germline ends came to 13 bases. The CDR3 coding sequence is TGTGCCAGCAGCTTAAGGGCTAGCACGCGCTACGAGCAGTACTTC. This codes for CASSLRASTRYEQYF.

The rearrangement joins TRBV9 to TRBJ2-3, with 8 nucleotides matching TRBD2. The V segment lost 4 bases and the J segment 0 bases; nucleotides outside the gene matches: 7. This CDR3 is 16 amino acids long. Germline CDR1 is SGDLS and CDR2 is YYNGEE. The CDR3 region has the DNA TGTGCCAGCAGCCTCGAGGTAGCGGGAAGCACAGATACGCAGTATTTT. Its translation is CASSLEVAGSTDTQYF.

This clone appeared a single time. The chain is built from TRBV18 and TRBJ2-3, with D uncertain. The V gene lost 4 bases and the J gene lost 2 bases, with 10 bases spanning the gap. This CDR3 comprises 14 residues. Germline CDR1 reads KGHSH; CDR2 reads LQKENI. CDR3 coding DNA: TGTGCCAGCTCACAACAACAGTACACAGATACGCAGTATTTT. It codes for CASSQQQYTDTQYF.

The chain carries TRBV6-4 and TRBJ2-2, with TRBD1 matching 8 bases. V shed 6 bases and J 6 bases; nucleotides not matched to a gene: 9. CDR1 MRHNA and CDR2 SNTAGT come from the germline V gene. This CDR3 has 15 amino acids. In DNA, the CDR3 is TGTGCCAGCAGGAGGACAGGGAGCTTACCCGGGGAGCTGTTTTTT. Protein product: CASRRTGSLPGELFF.

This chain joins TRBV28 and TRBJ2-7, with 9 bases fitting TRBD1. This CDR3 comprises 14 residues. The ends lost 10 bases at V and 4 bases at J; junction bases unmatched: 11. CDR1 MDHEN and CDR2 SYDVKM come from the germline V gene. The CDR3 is CATGIGTGRYEQYF. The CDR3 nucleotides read TGTGCCACCGGGATTGGGACAGGGAGGTACGAGCAGTACTTC.

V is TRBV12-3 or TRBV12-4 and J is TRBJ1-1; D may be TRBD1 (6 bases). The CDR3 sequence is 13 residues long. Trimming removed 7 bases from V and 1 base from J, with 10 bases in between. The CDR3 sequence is CASIQQGNTEAFF. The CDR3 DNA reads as TGTGCCAGCATCCAACAGGGGAACACTGAAGCTTTCTTT.

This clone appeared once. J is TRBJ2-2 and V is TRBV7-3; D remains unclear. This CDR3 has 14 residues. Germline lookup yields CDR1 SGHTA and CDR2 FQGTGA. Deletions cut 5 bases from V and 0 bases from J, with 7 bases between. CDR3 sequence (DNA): TGTGCCAGCAGCAGGCTAGCGAACACCGGGGAGCTGTTTTTT. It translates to CASSRLANTGELFF.

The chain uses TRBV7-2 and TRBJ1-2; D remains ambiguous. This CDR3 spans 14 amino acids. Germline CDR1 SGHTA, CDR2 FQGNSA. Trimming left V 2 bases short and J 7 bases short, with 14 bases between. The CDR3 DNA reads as TGTGCCAGCAGCTTAAACCAGGCCCCAGTTGGCTACACCTTC. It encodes CASSLNQAPVGYTF.

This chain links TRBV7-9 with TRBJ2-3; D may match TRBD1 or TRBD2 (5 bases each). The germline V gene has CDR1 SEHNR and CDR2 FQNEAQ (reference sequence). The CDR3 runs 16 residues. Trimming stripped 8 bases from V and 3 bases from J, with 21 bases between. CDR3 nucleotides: TGTGCCAGCTTAACTCCGGGACCAAGGGAGACAGATACGCAGTATTTT. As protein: CASLTPGPRETDTQYF.

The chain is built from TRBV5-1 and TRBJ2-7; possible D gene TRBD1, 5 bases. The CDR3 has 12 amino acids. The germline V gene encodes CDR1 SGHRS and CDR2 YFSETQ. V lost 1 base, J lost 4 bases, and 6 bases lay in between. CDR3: CASSLNRYEQYF. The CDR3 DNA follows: TGCGCCAGCAGCTTGAACAGGTACGAGCAGTACTTC.

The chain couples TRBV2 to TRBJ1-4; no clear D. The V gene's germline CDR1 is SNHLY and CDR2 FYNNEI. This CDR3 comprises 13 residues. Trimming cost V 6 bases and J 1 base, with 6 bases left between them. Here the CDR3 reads CASRSRTNEKLFF. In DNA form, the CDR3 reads TGTGCCAGCAGGTCGCGAACTAATGAAAAACTGTTTTTT.

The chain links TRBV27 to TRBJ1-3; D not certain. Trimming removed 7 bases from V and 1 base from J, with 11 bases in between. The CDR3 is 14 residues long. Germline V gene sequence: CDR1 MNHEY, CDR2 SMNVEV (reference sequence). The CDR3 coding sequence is TGTGCCAGCATGAGGGCGCCGTCTGGAAACACCATATATTTT. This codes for CASMRAPSGNTIYF.

CDR3 sequence (DNA): TGTGCCAGCACCGGCCAAGAGACCCAGTACTTC. Its translation is CASTGQETQYF. The V gene is TRBV2, the J gene TRBJ2-5; unclear D gene. Germline CDR1 SNHLY, CDR2 FYNNEI. The CDR3 has 11 amino acids. V was shortened by 7 bases and J by 1 base, with 4 bases between the two germline ends.

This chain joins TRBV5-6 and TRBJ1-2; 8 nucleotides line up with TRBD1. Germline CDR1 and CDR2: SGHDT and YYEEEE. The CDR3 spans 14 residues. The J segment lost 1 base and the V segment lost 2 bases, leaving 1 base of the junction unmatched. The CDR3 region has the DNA TGTGCCAGCAGCTTAACAGGGGGTAACTATGGCTACACCTTC. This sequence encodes CASSLTGGNYGYTF. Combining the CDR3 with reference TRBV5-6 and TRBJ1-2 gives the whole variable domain DAGVTQSPTHLIKTRGQQVTLRCSPKSGHDTVSWYQQALGQGPQFIFQYYEEEERQRGNFPDRFSGHQFPNYSSELNVNALLLGDSALYLCASSLTGGNYGYTFGSGTRLTVV.

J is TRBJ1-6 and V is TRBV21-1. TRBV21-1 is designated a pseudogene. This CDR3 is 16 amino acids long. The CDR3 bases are TGTGCCAGCAGTACACGGTGCAGAAATCATAATTCACCCCTCCACTTT. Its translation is CASSTRCRNHNSPLHF.

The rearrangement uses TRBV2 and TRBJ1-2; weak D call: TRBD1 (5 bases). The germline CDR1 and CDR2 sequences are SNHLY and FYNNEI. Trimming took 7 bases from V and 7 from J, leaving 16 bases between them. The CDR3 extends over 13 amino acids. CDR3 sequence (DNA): TGTGCCAGCACACAGGCAATATTTAGTGGCTACACCTTC. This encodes CASTQAIFSGYTF.

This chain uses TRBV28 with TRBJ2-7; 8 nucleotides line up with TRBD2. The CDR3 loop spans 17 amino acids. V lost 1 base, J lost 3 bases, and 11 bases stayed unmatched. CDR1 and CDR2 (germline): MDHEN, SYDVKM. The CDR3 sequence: CASSLSAGGPGNYEQYF. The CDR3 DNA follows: TGTGCCAGCAGTTTATCGGCGGGAGGCCCCGGGAACTACGAGCAGTACTTC. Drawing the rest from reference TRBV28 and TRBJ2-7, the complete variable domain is DVKVTQSSRYLVKRTGEKVFLECVQDMDHENMFWYRQDPGLGLRLIYFSYDVKMKEKGDIPEGYSVSREKKERFSLILESASTNQTSMYLCASSLSAGGPGNYEQYFGPGTRLTVT.

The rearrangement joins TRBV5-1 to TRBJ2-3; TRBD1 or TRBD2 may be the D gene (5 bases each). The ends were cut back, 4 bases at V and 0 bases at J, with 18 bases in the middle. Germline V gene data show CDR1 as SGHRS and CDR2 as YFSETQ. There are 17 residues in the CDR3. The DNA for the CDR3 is TGCGCCAGCAGCCTGAGCTCCGGGACGGCTAGCACAGATACGCAGTATTTT. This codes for CASSLSSGTASTDTQYF.

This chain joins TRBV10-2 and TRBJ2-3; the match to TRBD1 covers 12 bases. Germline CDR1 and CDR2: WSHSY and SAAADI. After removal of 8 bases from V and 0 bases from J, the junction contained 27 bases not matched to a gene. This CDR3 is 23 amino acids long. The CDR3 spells CASDDVNRDRGPLVFSSTDTQYF. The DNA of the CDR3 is TGCGCCAGCGATGATGTTAACCGGGACAGGGGGCCTTTAGTCTTTTCTAGCACAGATACGCAGTATTTT.

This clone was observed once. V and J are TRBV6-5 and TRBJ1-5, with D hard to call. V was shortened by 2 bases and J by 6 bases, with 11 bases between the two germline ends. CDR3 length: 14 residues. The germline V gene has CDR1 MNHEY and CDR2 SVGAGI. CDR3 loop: CASSYSAIGQPQHF. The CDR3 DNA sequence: TGTGCCAGCAGTTACAGTGCTATCGGTCAGCCCCAGCATTTT.